Shown below are 4 T cell receptor beta chains from a single sample sequenced in a study of T cells after yellow fever vaccination. TCRdb re-analysed the 5' RACE reads in MiXCR, keeping a single row per CDR3 protein. The table records 300,000 to 400,000 distinct CDR3 sequences, about 4% of them present only once. The sample consisted of PBMCs, taken 5 days after the yellow fever booster vaccination. The receptors here all came from a young man who received the YFV17D yellow fever vaccine.

Only a few counts were recorded for this clonotype. The gene calls are TRBV3-1 and TRBJ2-7, with unresolved D. Germline loops: CDR1 LGHDT, CDR2 YNNKEL (reference sequence). CDR3 length: 14 amino acids. With 4 bases removed from V and 2 bases from J, the gap between germline ends came to 12 bases. The CDR3 is CASSPLGSAYEQYF. CDR3 nucleotide sequence: TGTGCCAGCAGCCCCCTCGGCTCCGCCTACGAGCAGTACTTC.

This clonotype showed up many times. The J gene is TRBJ1-6, the V gene TRBV4-1, with a possible D match to TRBD1 (5 bases). Germline V gene data show CDR1 as MGHRA and CDR2 as YSYEKL. The CDR3 has 18 residues. V was cut by 4 bases and J by 3 bases, with 19 bases left in between. The CDR3 protein is CASSLSGSGPYYNSPLHF. The DNA for the CDR3 is TGCGCCAGCAGCCTATCCGGCTCGGGGCCATACTATAATTCACCCCTCCACTTT.

This clonotype appeared a few times. The chain links TRBV7-2 to TRBJ1-6; D remains ambiguous. In germline, CDR1 is SGHTA, CDR2 FQGNSA. The CDR3 totals 13 residues. V gave up 7 bases and J gave up 7 bases, with 11 bases separating them. CDR3 residues: CASTETVNSPLHF. In DNA, the CDR3 is TGTGCCAGCACCGAGACGGTGAATTCACCCCTCCACTTT.

This clonotype was detected only a few times. The chain employs TRBV20-1 and TRBJ2-7; D call uncertain. V shed 2 bases and J shed 0 bases, with 11 bases lying between them. This CDR3 spans 14 amino acids. Germline assignment: CDR1 DFQATT and CDR2 SNEGSKA (reference sequence). CDR3 nucleotide sequence: TGCAGTGCTAGACCCGGACGGACCTCCTACGAGCAGTACTTC. This gives the protein CSARPGRTSYEQYF.